These 24 T cell receptor beta chains came from one sample sequenced in a study of OX40 agonist ivuxolimab in advanced cancers. Libraries came from the immunoSEQ multiplex PCR assay. TCRdb limited this immuneACCESS table to in-frame rearrangements with V and J called. A share of clones is missing; checked studies link under half to unresolved V genes, and the rest is unexplained. The sample profile shows under 70,000 clones; around 83% of them were found once. The ten largest clones add up to under 2.5% of the sample. Sequenced here: CD4+ or CD8+ T cells sorted from blood, sampled in a trial of the OX40 agonist ivuxolimab. Receptor source: an adult with an advanced solid tumor such as melanoma, head and neck, liver or kidney cancer.

V gene TRBV2 combines with J gene TRBJ2-5, with 10 bases lining up with TRBD2. This CDR3 is 15 amino acids long. The V segment lost 3 bases and the J segment 4 bases; nucleotides outside the gene matches: 5. Germline CDR1 reads SNHLY; CDR2 reads FYNNEI. This CDR3 is CASSDDSGRLETQYF. CDR3 in DNA: TGTGCCAGCAGTGATGATAGCGGGAGGCTAGAGACCCAGTACTTC.

The chain recombines TRBV15 with TRBJ2-7, with 8 bases matching TRBD1. The CDR3 consists of 16 residues. Germline trimming cut 2 bases from V and 5 bases from J; bases unmatched to any gene: 11. The germline V gene has CDR1 LNHNV and CDR2 YYDKDF (reference sequence). The CDR3 region has the DNA TGTGCCACCAGCAGATCCCTGGGTGACAGGGGCCACGAGCAGTACTTC. Encoded protein: CATSRSLGDRGHEQYF.

The genes are TRBV5-8 and TRBJ1-2; 7 nucleotides agree with TRBD1. The germline V gene has CDR1 SGHTS and CDR2 YDEGEE. The V segment lost 4 bases and the J segment 8 bases; nucleotides outside the gene matches: 8. The CDR3 runs 13 residues. CDR3 sequence: CASSDGTVPGYTF. The CDR3 region has the DNA TGTGCCAGCAGCGACGGGACAGTCCCAGGCTACACCTTC.

This rearrangement joins TRBV19 to TRBJ2-5; tentative D call: TRBD1 (5 bases). V shed 0 bases and J shed 0 bases, with 5 bases lying between them. The CDR3 length is 14 residues. CDR1 is LNHDA and CDR2 is SQIVND in the germline V gene (reference sequence). The CDR3 DNA reads as TGTGCCAGTAGTATAGACAGGGACCAAGAGACCCAGTACTTC. Its protein is CASSIDRDQETQYF.

The J gene is TRBJ2-2, the V gene TRBV30; D is unclear. Looked up from germline, CDR1 is GTSNPN and CDR2 is SVGIG (reference sequence). V lost 2 bases and J lost 2, with 3 bases in between. CDR3 length: 12 residues. CDR3 bases: TGTGCCTGGAGTTCTAACACCGGGGAGCTGTTTTTT. Residues: CAWSSNTGELFF.

This chain uses TRBV6-4 with TRBJ1-5; D possibly corresponds to TRBD1 (5 bases). The V gene lost 1 base and the J gene lost 0 bases, with 13 bases spanning the gap. Germline CDR1 reads MRHNA; CDR2 reads SNTAGT. The CDR3 consists of 17 residues. The CDR3 reads CASSDFLTVISNQPQHF. CDR3 nucleotides: TGTGCCAGCAGTGACTTTTTGACAGTTATTAGCAATCAGCCCCAGCATTTT.

The chain combines TRBV10-2 with TRBJ2-2; D call uncertain. V gave up 6 bases and J gave up 0 bases, with 2 bases separating them. CDR3 size: 12 residues. The V gene's germline CDR1 is WSHSY and CDR2 SAAADI. The CDR3 is CASRANTGELFF. The CDR3 DNA reads as TGCGCCAGCAGGGCGAACACCGGGGAGCTGTTTTTT.

This clone occurred once. This chain joins TRBV4-1 and TRBJ1-1; D remains ambiguous. The CDR3 has 13 amino acids. Germline loops: CDR1 MGHRA, CDR2 YSYEKL. V lost 5 bases, J lost 4 bases, and 11 bases lay in between. The CDR3 loop reads CASSFVGSTEAFF. The CDR3 nucleotides read TGCGCCAGCAGCTTTGTGGGGAGCACTGAAGCTTTCTTT.

The genes are TRBV21-1 and TRBJ2-3; no check of the table's D call, TRBD2, against the DNA was made. TRBV21-1 is reported as a pseudogene. This CDR3 has 17 residues. The CDR3 protein is CASSKSPAGTSTDTQYF. In DNA form, the CDR3 reads TGTGCCAGCAGCAAGAGTCCGGCGGGGACTAGCACAGATACGCAGTATTTT.

The V gene is TRBV7-2, the J gene TRBJ2-3, with a weak D call TRBD2 (7 bases). CDR3 size: 15 residues. The germline CDR1 and CDR2 sequences are SGHTA and FQGNSA. Deletions cut 1 base from V and 4 bases from J, with 12 bases between. The chain's CDR3 is CASSLVPGGPDTQYF. CDR3 DNA: TGTGCCAGCAGCTTAGTCCCGGGGGGCCCAGATACGCAGTATTTT.

The rearrangement uses TRBV28 and TRBJ2-7; D call uncertain. Deletions cut 7 bases from V and 0 bases from J, with 22 bases between. The germline V gene has CDR1 MDHEN and CDR2 SYDVKM. The CDR3 totals 17 residues. The CDR3 is CASTPPRVDLNSYEQYF. In nucleotides, the CDR3 is TGTGCCAGCACCCCCCCCCGGGTGGATCTAAACTCCTACGAGCAGTACTTC.

The rearrangement links TRBV29-1 to TRBJ2-2; 8 nucleotides line up with TRBD2. The CDR3 runs to 15 residues. Losses at the gene ends were 5 bases for V and 2 bases for J; bases not matched to a gene: 7. CDR1 and CDR2 from the germline V gene are SQVTM and ANQGSEA. Here the CDR3 reads CSVPRGGPNTGELFF. The CDR3 DNA reads as TGCAGCGTTCCTCGCGGGGGGCCCAACACCGGGGAGCTGTTTTTT.

This rearrangement joins TRBV7-2 to TRBJ2-1, with 7 bases matching TRBD1. The J segment lost 5 bases and the V segment lost 1 base, leaving 5 bases of the junction unmatched. Germline lookup yields CDR1 SGHTA and CDR2 FQGNSA. The CDR3 length is 15 residues. The CDR3 loop is CASSLVGGADNEQFF. The CDR3 region has the DNA TGTGCCAGCAGCTTAGTAGGGGGCGCAGACAATGAGCAGTTCTTC.

The chain uses TRBV14 and TRBJ2-7; D remains unclear. The CDR3 sequence is 14 residues long. The germline V gene has CDR1 SGHDN and CDR2 FVKESK. Trimming shortened V by 3 bases and J by 2 bases, and 11 bases separated the two germline ends. CDR3 loop: CASSQFLGTYEQYF. CDR3 sequence (DNA): TGTGCCAGCAGCCAGTTCTTAGGGACCTACGAGCAGTACTTC.

The chain uses TRBV5-4 and TRBJ2-5; TRBD1 agrees at 10 bases. Unmatched junction bases numbered 10, after V lost 5 bases and J lost 3 bases. This CDR3 region has 16 residues. Germline-derived CDR1 and CDR2 are SGHNT and YYREEE (reference sequence). The CDR3 here is CASRSQRGTGEETQYF. The CDR3 nucleotides read TGTGCCAGCAGGTCCCAACGGGGGACAGGGGAAGAGACCCAGTACTTC.

In its sample, this clone was seen once. V usage is TRBV6-1 and J usage is TRBJ2-5; 9 bases map to TRBD1. The J call may be mistaken, given a closer DNA end match to TRBJ2-7. Germline loops: CDR1 MNHNS, CDR2 SASEGT. The length of the CDR3 is 14 residues. CDR3 sequence (DNA): TGTGCCAGCAATAACAGGGGGCACTCCTACGAGCAGTACTTC. Its translation is CASNNRGHSYEQYF.

For this clone: The sample contains more than one DNA sequence encoding this CDR3. The CDR3 DNA is TGTGCCAGCCGTGGGGTCGTGAACACTGAAGCTTTCTTT. It codes for CASRGVVNTEAFF. The chain has TRBV6-5 and TRBJ1-1; D uncertain. Germline assignment: CDR1 MNHEY and CDR2 SVGAGI. This CDR3 contains 13 residues. The V end was cut by 8 bases, the J end by 0 bases, with 10 bases between.

V usage is TRBV28 and J usage is TRBJ2-7, with a possible D match to TRBD2 (6 bases). CDR1 and CDR2 from the germline V gene are MDHEN and SYDVKM. The CDR3 has 15 amino acids. Trimming removed 10 bases from V and 0 bases from J, with 19 bases in between. In nucleotides, the CDR3 is TGTGCCACCCTTTGGGTTCCCGGGAGCTCCTACGAGCAGTACTTC. It translates to CATLWVPGSSYEQYF.

V gene TRBV2 combines with J gene TRBJ2-3; unclear D gene. The germline V gene has CDR1 SNHLY and CDR2 FYNNEI. This CDR3 has 14 amino acids. Trimming pared 6 bases from V and 2 bases from J, leaving 12 bases between. CDR3: CASRDGSSTDTQYF. CDR3 coding DNA: TGTGCCAGCAGGGACGGTAGCTCCACAGATACGCAGTATTTT.

The rearrangement uses TRBV5-5 and TRBJ1-5; the D gene is possibly TRBD1 (5 bases). This CDR3 region has 15 residues. Trimming cost V 6 bases and J 5 bases, with 18 bases left between them. CDR1 SGHKS and CDR2 YYEKEE come from the germline V gene (reference sequence). CDR3 sequence: CASMEAGGIDQPQHF. For the CDR3, the DNA is TGTGCCAGCATGGAGGCTGGGGGTATCGATCAGCCCCAGCATTTT.

The rearrangement uses TRBV2 and TRBJ1-6; 7 bases are shared with TRBD1. The germline gives CDR1 SNHLY, CDR2 FYNNEI. The V gene end was trimmed by 6 bases and the J gene end by 7 bases; junction bases not matched to a gene: 6. This CDR3 is built from 14 residues. CDR3 coding DNA: TGTGCCAGCAGAAGACAGGGTGTCAATTCACCCCTCCACTTT. The encoded protein is CASRRQGVNSPLHF. The full variable domain, completed using reference TRBV2 and TRBJ1-6, is EPEVTQTPSHQVTQMGQEVILRCVPISNHLYFYWYRQILGQKVEFLVSFYNNEISEKSEIFDDQFSVERPDGSNFTLKIRSTKLEDSAMYFCASRRQGVNSPLHFGNGTRLTVT.

V is TRBV5-6 and J is TRBJ1-2; D call uncertain. V dropped 0 bases and J dropped 7 bases, with 7 bases sitting between them. The CDR3 is made up of 12 amino acids. From germline, CDR1 is SGHDT and CDR2 YYEEEE. CDR3 loop: CASSLGRTGYTF. The CDR3 DNA is TGTGCCAGCAGCTTGGGCCGAACTGGCTACACCTTC.

The chain couples TRBV18 to TRBJ2-2; 9 bases align to TRBD2. Looked up from germline, CDR1 is KGHSH and CDR2 is LQKENI. The CDR3 consists of 15 residues. Germline trimming cut 6 bases from V and 0 bases from J; bases unmatched to any gene: 2. CDR3 DNA sequence: TGTGCCAGCTCTCTAGCGGGAACGAACACCGGGGAGCTGTTTTTT. This translates into CASSLAGTNTGELFF.

V and J are TRBV11-2 and TRBJ2-1; 7 bases map to TRBD2. Germline trimming cut 2 bases from V and 7 bases from J; bases unmatched to any gene: 8. The CDR3 runs to 15 residues. Germline V CDR1 and CDR2: SGHAT, FQNNGV. CDR3 DNA sequence: TGTGCCAGCAGCTTAAGGGCGGGAGCCGAAAATGAGCAGTTCTTC. Translation: CASSLRAGAENEQFF.